The clone carrying this T cell receptor (beta chain) was seen a few times. Its antigen is as yet unknown. This may be a read error, as it is one base from a much larger clone. Researchers collected ten milliliters of peripheral blood from every single donor. This sample is drawn from a study of blood T cells in healthy people across ages. General study findings and limits: The CMV status of each donor remained undetermined, and this could have confounded shifts in expanded clonotypes.

Primed by a sample-barcoded 5' primer and a J-beta primer mix, a second PCR proceeded for 7 to 11 cycles. TCRdb re-called the 5' RACE reads with MiXCR, one entry per CDR3 protein. The sample includes hundreds of thousands of distinct CDR3 sequences, around 28% of them seen just once. CDR1 and CDR2 from the germline V gene are MNHEY and SVGAGI. This CDR3 is built from 14 residues. The sample was blood. This rearrangement joins TRBV6-5 to TRBJ2-7; D remains unclear. The sequence was collected from a woman aged 80 or older in good health. CDR3 sequence: CAGSYMQDPYEQYF. DNA for the CDR3: TGTGCCGGCAGTTACATGCAGGACCCCTACGAGCAGTACTTC.